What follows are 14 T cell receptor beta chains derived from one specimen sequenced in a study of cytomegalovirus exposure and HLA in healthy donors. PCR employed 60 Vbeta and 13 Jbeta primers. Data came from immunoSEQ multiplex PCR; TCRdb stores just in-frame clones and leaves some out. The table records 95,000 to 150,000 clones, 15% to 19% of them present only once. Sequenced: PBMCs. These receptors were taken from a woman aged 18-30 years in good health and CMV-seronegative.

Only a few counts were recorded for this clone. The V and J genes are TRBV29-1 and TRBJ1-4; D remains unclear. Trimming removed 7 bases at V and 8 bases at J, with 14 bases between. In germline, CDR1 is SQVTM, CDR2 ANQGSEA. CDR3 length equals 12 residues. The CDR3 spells CSGYTNAEKLFF. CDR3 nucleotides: TGCAGCGGTTACACTAACGCCGAAAAACTGTTTTTT.

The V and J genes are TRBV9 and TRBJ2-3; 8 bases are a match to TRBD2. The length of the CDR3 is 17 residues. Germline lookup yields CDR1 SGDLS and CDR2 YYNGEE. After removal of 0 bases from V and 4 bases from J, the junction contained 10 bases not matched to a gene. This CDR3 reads CASSVDLTSGGADTQYF. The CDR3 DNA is TGTGCCAGCAGCGTAGATTTAACTAGCGGAGGGGCAGATACGCAGTATTTT. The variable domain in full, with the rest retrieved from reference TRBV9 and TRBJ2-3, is DSGVTQTPKHLITATGQRVTLRCSPRSGDLSVYWYQQSLDQGLQFLIQYYNGEERAKGNILERFSAQQFPDLHSELNLSSLELGDSALYFCASSVDLTSGGADTQYFGPGTRLTVL.

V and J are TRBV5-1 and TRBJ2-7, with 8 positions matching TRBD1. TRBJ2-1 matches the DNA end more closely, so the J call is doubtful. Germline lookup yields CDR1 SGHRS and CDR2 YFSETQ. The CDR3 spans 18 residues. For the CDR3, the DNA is TGCGCCAGCAGCTTGAGGCCAGGGGGCATCGGTCCAACCTACGAGCAGTTCTTC. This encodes CASSLRPGGIGPTYEQFF.

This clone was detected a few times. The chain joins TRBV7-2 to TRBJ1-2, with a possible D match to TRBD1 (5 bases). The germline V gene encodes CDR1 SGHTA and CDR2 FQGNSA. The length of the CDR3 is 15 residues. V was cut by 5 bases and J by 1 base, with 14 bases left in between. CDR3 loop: CASSPGGVGNYGYTF. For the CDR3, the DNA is TGTGCCAGCAGCCCGGGGGGGGTGGGTAACTATGGCTACACCTTC.

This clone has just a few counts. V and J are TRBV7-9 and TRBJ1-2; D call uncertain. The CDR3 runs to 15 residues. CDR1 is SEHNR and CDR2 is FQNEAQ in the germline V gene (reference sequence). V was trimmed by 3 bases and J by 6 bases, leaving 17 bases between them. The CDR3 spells CASSFDDGLWDGYTF. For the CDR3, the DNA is TGTGCCAGCAGCTTCGACGACGGACTTTGGGATGGCTACACCTTC.

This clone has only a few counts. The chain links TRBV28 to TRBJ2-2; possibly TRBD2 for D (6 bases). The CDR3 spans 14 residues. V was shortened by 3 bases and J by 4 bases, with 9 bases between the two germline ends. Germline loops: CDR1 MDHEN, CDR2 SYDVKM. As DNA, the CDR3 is TGTGCCAGCAGTTTGAGTAGCGGCACCGGGGAGCTGTTTTTT. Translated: CASSLSSGTGELFF. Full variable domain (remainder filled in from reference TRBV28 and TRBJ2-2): DVKVTQSSRYLVKRTGEKVFLECVQDMDHENMFWYRQDPGLGLRLIYFSYDVKMKEKGDIPEGYSVSREKKERFSLILESASTNQTSMYLCASSLSSGTGELFFGEGSRLTVL.

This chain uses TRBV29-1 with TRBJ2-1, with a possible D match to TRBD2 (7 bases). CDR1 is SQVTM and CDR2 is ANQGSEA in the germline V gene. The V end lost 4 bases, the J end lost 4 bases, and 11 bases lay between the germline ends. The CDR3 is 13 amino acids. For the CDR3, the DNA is TGCAGCGTTGCGGGGGGCGATTACAATGAGCAGTTCTTC. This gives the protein CSVAGGDYNEQFF.

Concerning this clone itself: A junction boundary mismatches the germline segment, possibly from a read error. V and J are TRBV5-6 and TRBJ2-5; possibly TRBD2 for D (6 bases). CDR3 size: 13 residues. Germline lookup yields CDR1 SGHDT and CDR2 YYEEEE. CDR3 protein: CASSLGGVETRYF. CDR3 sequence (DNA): TGTGCCAGCAGCTTGGGGGGGGTGGAGACCCGGTACTTC.

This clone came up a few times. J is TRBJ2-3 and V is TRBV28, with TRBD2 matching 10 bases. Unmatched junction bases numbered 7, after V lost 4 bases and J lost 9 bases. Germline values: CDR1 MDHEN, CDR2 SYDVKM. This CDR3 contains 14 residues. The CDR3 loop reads CASSSGLAVSTQYF. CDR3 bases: TGTGCCAGCAGTTCCGGACTAGCGGTGTCGACGCAGTATTTT. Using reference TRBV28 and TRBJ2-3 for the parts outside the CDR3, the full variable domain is DVKVTQSSRYLVKRTGEKVFLECVQDMDHENMFWYRQDPGLGLRLIYFSYDVKMKEKGDIPEGYSVSREKKERFSLILESASTNQTSMYLCASSSGLAVSTQYFGPGTRLTVL.

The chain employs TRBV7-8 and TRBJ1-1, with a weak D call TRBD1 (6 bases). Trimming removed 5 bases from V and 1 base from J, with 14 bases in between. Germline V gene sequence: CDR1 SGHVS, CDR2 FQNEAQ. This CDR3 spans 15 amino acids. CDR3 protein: CASSPLWTANTEAFF. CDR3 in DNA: TGTGCCAGCAGCCCGCTTTGGACAGCGAACACTGAAGCTTTCTTT. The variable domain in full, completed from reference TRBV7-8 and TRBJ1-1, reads GAGVSQSPRYKVAKRGQDVALRCDPISGHVSLFWYQQALGQGPEFLTYFQNEAQLDKSGLPSDRFFAERPEGSVSTLKIQRTQQEDSAVYLCASSPLWTANTEAFFGQGTRLTVV.

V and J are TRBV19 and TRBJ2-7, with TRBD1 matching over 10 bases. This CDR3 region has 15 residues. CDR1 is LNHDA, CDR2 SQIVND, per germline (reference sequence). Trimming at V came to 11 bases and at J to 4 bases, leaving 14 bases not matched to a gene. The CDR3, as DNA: TGTGCCTCCTCAAGATCCCGACAGGGGGCTTACGAGCAGTACTTC. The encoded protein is CASSRSRQGAYEQYF.

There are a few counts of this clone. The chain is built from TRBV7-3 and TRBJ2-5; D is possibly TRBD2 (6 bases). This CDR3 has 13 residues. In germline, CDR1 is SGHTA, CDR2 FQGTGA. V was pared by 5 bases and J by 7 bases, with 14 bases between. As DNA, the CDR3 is TGTGCCAGCAGCCCGTCTGGGCGGGGGACCCAGTACTTC. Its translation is CASSPSGRGTQYF.

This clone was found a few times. DNA for the CDR3: TGTGCCAGCAGCGCAAGCAACGTGGCGGAATCCACAGATACGCAGTATTTT. Its translation is CASSASNVAESTDTQYF. V gene TRBV7-2 combines with J gene TRBJ2-3; D is unresolved. The CDR3 runs to 17 residues. Trimming pared 5 bases from V and 2 bases from J, leaving 20 bases between. Germline CDR1 reads SGHTA; CDR2 reads FQGNSA. Full variable domain (missing parts from reference TRBV7-2 and TRBJ2-3): GAGVSQSPSNKVTEKGKDVELRCDPISGHTALYWYRQSLGQGLEFLIYFQGNSAPDKSGLPSDRFSAERTGGSVSTLTIQRTQQEDSAVYLCASSASNVAESTDTQYFGPGTRLTVL.

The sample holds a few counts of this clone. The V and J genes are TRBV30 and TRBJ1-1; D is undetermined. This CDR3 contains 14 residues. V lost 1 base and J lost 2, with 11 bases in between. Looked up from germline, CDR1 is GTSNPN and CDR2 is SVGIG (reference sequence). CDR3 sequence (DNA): TGTGCCTGGAGTGCCGGGAGTTTCAACACTGAAGCTTTCTTT. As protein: CAWSAGSFNTEAFF.